This is a list of T cell receptor beta chains from one sample in a study of blood T cells in healthy people across ages. From the 5' RACE reads, TCRdb called clonotypes with MiXCR, one entry per CDR3 protein. The data show hundreds of thousands of distinct CDR3 sequences, over 45% seen once. Sequencing was carried out using blood. These receptors originate from a man aged 60 to 69 in good health. The CDR3 runs from the conserved cysteine through the conserved F or W. A D gene is named only where the DNA matches it firmly. Clone size is stated in some rows and not others, as once, few, many or a class when expanded.

D,size,J,V,CDR3,DNA
-,-,TRBJ2-5,TRBV4-3,CASSQVGRVRAETQYF,TGCGCCAGCAGCCAAGTGGGGCGAGTAAGGGCAGAGACCCAGTACTTC
-,-,TRBJ2-5,TRBV6-1,CASSEVYSRYETQYF,TGTGCCAGCAGTGAAGTATATTCGCGGTATGAGACCCAGTACTTC
-,few,TRBJ2-3,TRBV20-1,CSVGGWFLGTDTQYF,TGCAGTGTTGGGGGATGGTTCCTCGGCACAGATACGCAGTATTTT
-,many,TRBJ2-1,TRBV12-3/TRBV12-4,CASSLLRRGRAMGQFF,TGTGCCAGCAGTTTACTCCGAAGGGGCCGGGCCATGGGGCAGTTCTTC
-,few,TRBJ1-2,TRBV7-9,CASSLDMSGYTF,TGTGCCAGCAGCCTCGATATGTCTGGCTACACCTTC
-,few,TRBJ2-5,TRBV5-1,CASSQGGGTQETQYF,TGCGCCAGCAGCCAGGGAGGGGGAACCCAAGAGACCCAGTACTTC
TRBD2,-,TRBJ2-7,TRBV20-1,CSASIAGGPSEQYF,TGCAGTGCCTCTATAGCGGGAGGGCCCTCCGAGCAGTACTTC
TRBD2,few,TRBJ2-1,TRBV11-3,CASSPDSGTYNEQFF,TGTGCCAGCAGCCCCGATAGCGGGACCTACAATGAGCAGTTCTTC
-,-,TRBJ1-2,TRBV30,CAWSRPGDNYGYTF,TGTGCCTGGAGTAGACCGGGAGATAACTATGGCTACACCTTC
-,-,TRBJ2-5,TRBV29-1,CSVEISGNEQYF,TGCAGCGTTGAAATATCGGGGAATGAGCAGTACTTC
TRBD1,few,TRBJ2-7,TRBV18,CASSLPGQGYEQYF,TGTGCCAGCTCACTACCGGGACAGGGTTACGAGCAGTACTTC
TRBD2,-,TRBJ2-3,TRBV5-4,CASRPRTSGFNTQYF,TGTGCCAGCAGACCTAGGACTAGCGGGTTTAATACGCAGTATTTT
-,few,TRBJ2-3,TRBV7-2,CASSPRTVEDTQYF,TGTGCCAGCAGCCCCCGGACAGTCGAAGATACGCAGTATTTT
-,-,TRBJ2-6,TRBV3-1,CASTLGRSGANVLTF,TGTGCCAGCACTCTCGGGCGGTCCGGGGCCAACGTCCTGACTTTC
-,-,TRBJ2-5,TRBV5-1,CASSSKQGRETQYF,TGCGCCAGCAGCTCCAAACAGGGTAGGGAGACCCAGTACTTC
-,-,TRBJ2-3,TRBV10-3,CAISESKQDTQYF,TGTGCCATCAGTGAGTCGAAGCAAGATACGCAGTATTTT
TRBD1,-,TRBJ2-1,TRBV29-1,CSVGGQVEQFF,TGCAGCGTAGGGGGACAGGTAGAGCAGTTCTTC
-,-,TRBJ2-6,TRBV12-3/TRBV12-4,CASKLDRSDSGANVLTF,TGTGCCAGCAAGTTGGACAGATCTGACTCTGGGGCCAACGTCCTGACTTTC
TRBD1,-,TRBJ2-7,TRBV4-1,CASSQMTGYEQYF,TGCGCCAGCAGCCAGATGACAGGGTACGAGCAGTACTTC
-,few,TRBJ2-7,TRBV4-1,CASSQGGHEQYF,TGCGCCAGCAGCCAAGGGGGCCACGAGCAGTACTTC
-,-,TRBJ1-2,TRBV6-5,CASTWGAYYGYTF,TGTGCCAGCACCTGGGGCGCATACTATGGCTACACCTTC
TRBD1,-,TRBJ2-7,TRBV29-1,CSGRTGNGYEQYF,TGCAGCGGCCGGACAGGGAACGGGTACGAGCAGTACTTC
TRBD2,few,TRBJ2-7,TRBV10-3,CAISEDPRLAETYEQYF,TGTGCCATCAGTGAGGACCCGAGACTAGCGGAGACCTACGAGCAGTACTTC
TRBD2,few,TRBJ2-7,TRBV30,CAWCRGTSVNEQYF,TGTGCCTGGTGTAGGGGGACTAGCGTCAACGAGCAGTACTTC
-,-,TRBJ2-5,TRBV19,CASSDTGQETQYF,TGTGCCAGTAGTGATACTGGGCAAGAGACCCAGTACTTC
-,few,TRBJ1-6,TRBV7-2,CASSPGVGFNSPLHF,TGTGCCAGCAGCCCAGGGGTAGGGTTTAATTCACCCCTCCACTTT
-,many,TRBJ1-1,TRBV7-9,CASSLGGWVSAAFF,TGTGCCAGCAGCTTAGGAGGCTGGGTATCGGCAGCTTTCTTT
TRBD2,few,TRBJ2-5,TRBV11-2,CASSFGLAGGQETQYF,TGTGCCAGCAGCTTCGGGCTAGCGGGAGGGCAAGAGACCCAGTACTTC
-,few,TRBJ2-7,TRBV28,CASSPLGPYYEQYF,TGTGCCAGCAGCCCCTTGGGTCCCTACTACGAGCAGTACTTC
TRBD1,-,TRBJ2-1,TRBV25-1,CASSELGQGRNEQFF,TGTGCCAGCAGTGAATTGGGACAGGGGAGGAATGAGCAGTTCTTC
-,-,TRBJ2-7,TRBV28,CASSQGATGEQYF,TGCGCCAGCAGTCAAGGGGCCACTGGTGAGCAGTACTTC
-,few,TRBJ2-6,TRBV24-1,CATSDYRSSGANVLTF,TGTGCCACCAGTGATTACCGGAGCTCTGGGGCCAACGTCCTGACTTTC